The 18 T cell receptor beta chains below all came from one sample that was sequenced in a study of blood T cells in healthy people across ages. Using a J-beta primer mix together with a sample-barcoded 5' primer, a second PCR was run for about 6 to 12 cycles. TCRdb reanalysed the 5' RACE reads using MiXCR and keeps one entry per CDR3 protein. The data show 1.5 million to 2 million distinct CDR3 sequences, around 50% seen once. Source material: blood. The receptors originated from a middle-aged woman in good health.

This clonotype has more than one count but fewer than ten. J is TRBJ2-3 and V is TRBV14; D remains unclear. V lost 5 bases, J lost 7 bases, and 19 bases lay in between. CDR3 length: 15 amino acids. CDR1 is SGHDN and CDR2 is FVKESK in the germline V gene. The CDR3 loop is CASSDPLGRPYTQYF. CDR3 nucleotides: TGTGCCAGCAGCGACCCTTTGGGAAGGCCGTATACGCAGTATTTT.

The CDR3 sequence: CSASQGTGGPDTQYF. The CDR3 DNA follows: TGCAGTGCTAGTCAGGGGACAGGGGGCCCAGATACGCAGTATTTT. The chain recombines TRBV20-1 with TRBJ2-3, with TRBD1 identical over 12 bases. CDR1 is DFQATT, CDR2 SNEGSKA, per germline (reference sequence). The CDR3 runs 15 residues. Trimming removed 3 bases from V and 4 bases from J; junction bases left unmatched: 5.

The rearrangement uses TRBV21-1 and TRBJ2-1; TRBD1, the D gene given by the table, was not confirmed from the DNA. The J call could be wrong; TRBJ2-7 is a better fit for the DNA end. TRBV21-1 is assigned pseudogene status. This CDR3 has 18 residues. CDR3: CASSKVLKGRRGRYEQYF. The CDR3 DNA reads TGTGCCAGCAGCAAAGTGTTAAAGGGACGCAGAGGAAGGTACGAGCAGTACTTC.

The chain links TRBV20-1 to TRBJ2-3; D gene ambiguous. V was cut by 5 bases and J by 2 bases, with 11 bases left in between. The germline CDR1 and CDR2 sequences are DFQATT and SNEGSKA (reference sequence). The CDR3 has 13 residues. Here the CDR3 DNA reads TGCAGTGCTGTCAGAGGATACACAGATACGCAGTATTTT. Residues: CSAVRGYTDTQYF.

In the case of this clonotype: Germline and junction disagree at one end, which may indicate a read error. This chain joins TRBV5-1 and TRBJ2-3, with a possible D match to TRBD1 (5 bases). Per germline, CDR1 SGHRS and CDR2 YFSETQ. This CDR3 is 16 amino acids long. CDR3 amino acids: CASGLVSRGGTDTQYF. The CDR3 region has the DNA TGCGCCAGCGGCTTGGTCAGTAGGGGTGGCACAGATACGCAGTATTTT. Filled out from reference TRBV5-1 and TRBJ2-3, the complete variable domain reads KAGVTQTPRYLIKTRGQQVTLSCSPISGHRSVSWYQQTPGQGLQFLFEYFSETQRNKGNFPGRFSGRQFSNSRSEMNVSTLELGDSALYLCASGLVSRGGTDTQYFGPGTRLTVL.

This chain connects TRBV20-1 to TRBJ2-5; D is perhaps TRBD2 (6 bases). The CDR3 covers 14 residues. The germline V gene has CDR1 DFQATT and CDR2 SNEGSKA (reference sequence). The V end lost 1 base, the J end lost 1 base, and 10 bases lay between the germline ends. The CDR3 nucleotides are TGCAGTGCTAGAGCCGGGACTCCCCAAGAGACCCAGTACTTC. Its protein product is CSARAGTPQETQYF.

This clonotype was recorded a few times. J is TRBJ2-7 and V is TRBV4-3; D perhaps matches TRBD1 (6 bases). TRBJ2-5 matches the DNA end more closely, so the J call is doubtful. CDR1 and CDR2 from the germline V gene are LGHNA and YSLEER. This CDR3 comprises 15 residues. For the CDR3, the DNA is TGCGCCAGCAGCCAAGAATGGGGGCCCCAAGAGACCCAGTACTTC. Amino acid sequence: CASSQEWGPQETQYF.

The CDR3 reads CASSSRPESYNEQFF. CDR3 DNA: TGTGCCAGCAGCTCTCGGCCGGAGTCCTACAATGAGCAGTTCTTC. This rearrangement joins TRBV7-2 to TRBJ2-1; D ambiguous. With 4 bases removed from V and 1 base from J, the gap between germline ends came to 11 bases. Germline V gives CDR1 SGHTA, CDR2 FQGNSA. The CDR3 totals 15 residues.

V gene TRBV6-2 or TRBV6-3 combines with J gene TRBJ2-3, with D perhaps TRBD1 (5 bases). This CDR3 contains 13 residues. With 2 bases removed from V and 8 bases from J, the gap between germline ends came to 11 bases. Looked up from germline, CDR1 is MNHEY and CDR2 is SVGEGT. The CDR3: CASSYVAQGTQYF. The DNA of the CDR3 is TGTGCCAGCAGTTACGTGGCGCAGGGTACGCAGTATTTT.

Only a few counts were recorded for this clonotype. The genes are TRBV5-1 and TRBJ2-7; the D gene is possibly TRBD2 (6 bases). Germline CDR1 reads SGHRS; CDR2 reads YFSETQ. Deletions cut 0 bases from V and 2 bases from J, with 12 bases between. The CDR3 is 15 amino acids. The chain's CDR3 is CASSLAAGTTYEQYF. In DNA form, the CDR3 reads TGCGCCAGCAGCTTGGCCGCGGGAACCACCTACGAGCAGTACTTC.

This clonotype was detected only a few times. The chain couples TRBV6-6 to TRBJ2-1; no firm D call. CDR1 and CDR2 from the germline V gene are MNHNY and SVGAGI (reference sequence). The CDR3 length is 12 residues. The germline V and J ends were trimmed by 5 bases and 9 bases, with 11 bases remaining between them. The CDR3 protein is CASSTKHPEQFF. The CDR3 bases are TGTGCCAGCAGTACTAAGCATCCTGAGCAGTTCTTC.

The gene calls are TRBV4-3 and TRBJ1-2; D is uncertain. Germline V CDR1 and CDR2: LGHNA, YSLEER. V lost 1 base and J 5 bases, leaving 8 bases between the germline ends. The CDR3 totals 13 residues. The CDR3 loop reads CASSQASGYGYTF. The CDR3, as DNA: TGCGCCAGCAGCCAAGCCTCTGGTTATGGCTACACCTTC.

About this clonotype itself: The junction does not match germline at one end; this may be a read error. The chain links TRBV28 to TRBJ2-7; unclear D gene. The germline V gene has CDR1 MDHEN and CDR2 SYDVKM. This CDR3 has 15 residues. As DNA, the CDR3 is TGTGCCAGCAGTTCCCCAACAGAGCGCTCCGACGAGCAGTACTTC. Amino acids: CASSSPTERSDEQYF.

The chain joins TRBV4-3 to TRBJ1-4; no clear D gene. Germline V CDR1 and CDR2: LGHNA, YSLEER. This CDR3 spans 15 amino acids. Between the trimmed V and J ends, which lost 1 base and 8 bases, there was a span of 14 bases. CDR3 nucleotides: TGCGCCAGCAGCCAAGTTGTACACTGGAAGGAAAAACTGTTTTTT. Its translation: CASSQVVHWKEKLFF.

The rearrangement links TRBV7-2 to TRBJ1-5, with D uncertain. Germline V gene sequence: CDR1 SGHTA, CDR2 FQGNSA. The CDR3 sequence is 15 residues long. V lost 4 bases and J lost 2, with 12 bases in between. The CDR3 DNA reads TGTGCCAGCAGCTACAGCAATGTGGGCAATCAGCCCCAGCATTTT. Amino acids: CASSYSNVGNQPQHF.

A note on this clonotype: The junction shows a germline mismatch at one end, possibly a read error. The chain links TRBV4-3 to TRBJ1-2; D perhaps matches TRBD1 (5 bases). Germline V gene sequence: CDR1 LGHNA, CDR2 YSLEER. The CDR3 covers 13 residues. The CDR3 DNA follows: TGCGCCAGCAGCCAAGGGCAGGGCTATGGCCACACCTTC. As protein: CASSQGQGYGHTF.

The chain uses TRBV6-5 and TRBJ1-2; 8 nucleotides match TRBD1. With V trimmed by 2 bases and J by 4 bases, 6 bases remained unmatched. Germline V gives CDR1 MNHEY, CDR2 SVGAGI. The CDR3 runs to 15 residues. CDR3 region: CASSYGDRGTYGYTF. CDR3 nucleotide sequence: TGTGCCAGCAGTTACGGAGACAGGGGAACCTATGGCTACACCTTC.

The chain couples TRBV28 to TRBJ2-7; a weak D match, TRBD2 (7 bases). This CDR3 contains 15 residues. V lost 6 bases to trimming and J lost 6 bases, with 21 bases between them. Germline V gene sequence: CDR1 MDHEN, CDR2 SYDVKM. CDR3 coding DNA: TGTGCCAGCAGAGAACAGGGAGGGTCTCTCCTCGAGCAGTACTTC. It translates to CASREQGGSLLEQYF.